Described below is a single T cell receptor (beta chain) sequence and its context. Its antigen is unidentified. The data are from a study of T cell responses to AZD1222 COVID-19 vaccine. CDR1 is SGHTA and CDR2 is FQGNSA in the germline V gene. Between the trimmed V and J ends, which lost 2 bases and 4 bases, there was a span of 6 bases. CDR3 length equals 13 residues. The repertoire was sequenced with immunoSEQ multiplex PCR; TCRdb's copy has only in-frame clones and lacks some. The table has 90,000 to 120,000 clones, nearly 90% seen once; the top ten hold about 5%. Findings and caveats of the study: Samples come after the peak T cell response, not at day 14. Spike-wide vaccine-associated CD4 TCRs dominated at 160-218 and 743-854. Baseline seropositives among AZD1222 recipients totaled only five to seven. Spike-specific TCR breadth and depth went up after people got two AZD1222 doses.

This TCR came from an adult who received the AZD1222 COVID-19 vaccine. Here the sequenced sample was peripheral blood, taken 28 days after the second AZD1222 dose. The chain couples TRBV7-2 to TRBJ1-5; the D gene is possibly TRBD1 (6 bases). CDR3 amino acids: CASSLQGNQPQHF. In DNA, the CDR3 is TGTGCCAGCAGCTTACAGGGGAATCAGCCCCAGCATTTT. The full variable domain, completed using reference TRBV7-2 and TRBJ1-5, is GAGVSQSPSNKVTEKGKDVELRCDPISGHTALYWYRQSLGQGLEFLIYFQGNSAPDKSGLPSDRFSAERTGGSVSTLTIQRTQQEDSAVYLCASSLQGNQPQHFGDGTRLSIL.